Listed here is a single T cell receptor (beta chain). Its antigen is currently unknown. These data are taken from a study of cytomegalovirus exposure and HLA in healthy donors. Study-wide points: Near-uniform donor sequencing depth was presumed by presence/absence analyses.

The PCR ran on 60 Vbeta and 13 Jbeta primers. Assay: immunoSEQ multiplex PCR; the TCRdb copy retains only in-frame clones and omits some. The repertoire holds some 99,000 clones, 81% seen once, with under 2.5% in the top ten. Germline trimming cut 10 bases from V and 4 bases from J; bases unmatched to any gene: 12. CDR3 length: 15 amino acids. CDR1 and CDR2 from the germline V gene are SEHNR and FQNEAQ (reference sequence). The rearrangement links TRBV7-9 to TRBJ2-3, with TRBD2 identical over 9 bases. The sample taken for sequencing was PBMCs. The origin of this receptor is a woman aged 25 to 45 in good health and CMV-seronegative. The CDR3 region has the DNA TGTGCCACAGCGGGGGGCGGGAGGGCTTCAGATACGCAGTATTTT. Its protein product is CATAGGGRASDTQYF.